Shown below are 18 T cell receptor beta chains from a single sample sequenced in a study of read filtering for tumor transcriptome and immune sequencing. The library was built from 400 ng RNA with molecular barcoded adaptors for alpha/delta and beta/gamma chains. TCRdb reprocessed the reads via MiXCR and lists one record per CDR3 protein. The sample holds about 37,000 distinct CDR3 sequences, about an eighth seen once. Sequencing was performed on a population of CD138-negative cells sorted from bone marrow. Receptors originate from a donor at least 40 years old with multiple myeloma.

A word on this clonotype: A much bigger clone sits one base away, suggesting this may be a read error. This chain's CDR3 is CASSGQGSNEQFF. CDR3 in DNA: TGTGCCAGCTCGGGACAGGGGAGCAATGAGCAGTTCTTC. The chain couples TRBV28 to TRBJ2-1; 10 bases map to TRBD1. This CDR3 contains 13 residues. Germline V CDR1 and CDR2: MDHEN, SYDVKM. The ends lost 8 bases at V and 6 bases at J; junction bases unmatched: 4.

This clonotype was seen many times. The chain carries TRBV20-1 and TRBJ2-2; no reliable D call. Trimming cost V 4 bases and J 0 bases, with 9 bases left between them. CDR3 size: 14 residues. Germline values: CDR1 DFQATT, CDR2 SNEGSKA (reference sequence). CDR3 in amino acids: CSATSLTNTGELFF. As DNA, the CDR3 is TGCAGTGCTACATCCTTAACGAACACCGGGGAGCTGTTTTTT.

Comment on this clonotype: The junction departs from germline at one end; a sequencing error may be responsible. The V gene is TRBV28, the J gene TRBJ2-1; TRBD1 agrees at 7 bases. CDR3 length: 14 amino acids. The V gene's germline CDR1 is MDHEN and CDR2 SYDVKM. DNA of the CDR3: TGTGCCAGCAGCGAATACAGGGGCCTGTTTGAGCAGTCTTTC. This sequence encodes CASSEYRGLFEQSF.

This clonotype was picked up many times. The chain couples TRBV20-1 to TRBJ1-1; 10 bases match TRBD1. The V gene's germline CDR1 is DFQATT and CDR2 SNEGSKA (reference sequence). V shed 0 bases, J shed 4 bases, and the junction held 2 bases outside the gene matches. The CDR3 runs to 14 residues. The CDR3 region is CSARDRQGATEAFF. The CDR3 DNA reads TGCAGTGCTAGAGACCGACAGGGGGCCACTGAAGCTTTCTTT.

This clonotype was seen repeatedly, ten times or more. V is TRBV6-5 and J is TRBJ2-2; D may be TRBD2 (5 bases). In germline, CDR1 is MNHEY, CDR2 SVGAGI. V lost 6 bases and J lost 6, with 14 bases in between. The CDR3 is 14 amino acids. This CDR3 is CASSPAGGPGELFF. CDR3 nucleotides: TGTGCCAGCAGCCCTGCAGGAGGCCCCGGGGAGCTGTTTTTT.

This clonotype has ten or more counts. This sequence joins TRBV5-1 and TRBJ2-5, with D perhaps TRBD2 (5 bases). Germline V lookup: CDR1 SGHRS, CDR2 YFSETQ. The CDR3 has 16 amino acids. Trimming shortened V by 0 bases and J by 5 bases, and 17 bases separated the two germline ends. Here the CDR3 reads CASSLGPAGRVETQYF. The CDR3 bases are TGCGCCAGCAGCTTGGGCCCCGCCGGGCGGGTGGAGACCCAGTACTTC.

This clonotype was observed many times. The V and J genes are TRBV6-5 and TRBJ2-2; 7 bases agree with TRBD1. CDR3 length: 16 residues. The ends lost 6 bases at V and 1 base at J; junction bases unmatched: 8. CDR1 MNHEY and CDR2 SVGAGI come from the germline V gene. The CDR3 DNA reads as TGTGCCAGCAGACGGGACAGCCGGGGGAACACCGGGGAGCTGTTTTTT. Its protein product is CASRRDSRGNTGELFF.

This clonotype was counted many times. This chain uses TRBV10-3 with TRBJ1-5; unclear D gene. The CDR3 has 11 residues. Trimming took off 11 bases at V and 8 bases at J, with 13 bases between the two ends. Germline CDR1 and CDR2: ENHRY and SYGVKD. CDR3 DNA sequence: TGTGCCGTCCCCACAGAGGAGCCCCAGCATTTT. Amino acids: CAVPTEEPQHF.

The table lists this clonotype with many counts. V and J are TRBV28 and TRBJ2-6; D gene unclear. CDR3 length: 16 amino acids. The V end was cut by 5 bases, the J end by 0 bases, with 11 bases between. Per germline, CDR1 MDHEN and CDR2 SYDVKM. In DNA, the CDR3 is TGTGCCAGCAGTCCGCCCGGAGCCTCTGGGGCCAACGTCCTGACTTTC. This encodes CASSPPGASGANVLTF.

This clonotype was recorded at least ten times. This chain links TRBV24-1 with TRBJ2-1; D call uncertain. CDR1 is KGHDR, CDR2 SFDVKD, per germline. The CDR3 totals 13 residues. V was pared by 9 bases and J by 8 bases, with 16 bases between. CDR3 residues: CATSRTPYDEQFF. DNA for the CDR3: TGTGCCACCTCCCGGACCCCTTACGATGAGCAGTTCTTC.

This clonotype was seen many times. J is TRBJ1-4 and V is TRBV2; 8 positions match TRBD1. This CDR3 region has 15 residues. Germline lookup yields CDR1 SNHLY and CDR2 FYNNEI. Unmatched junction bases numbered 7, after V lost 2 bases and J lost 8 bases. CDR3 DNA sequence: TGTGCCAGCAGTGAAATTGCGTACAGGGGGGAAAAACTGTTTTTT. Its translation is CASSEIAYRGEKLFF.

In this sample, this clonotype turned up many times. This chain connects TRBV19 to TRBJ2-1, with D possibly matching TRBD1 (5 bases). CDR3 length: 14 amino acids. With 3 bases removed from V and 2 bases from J, the gap between germline ends came to 8 bases. CDR1 and CDR2 (germline): LNHDA, SQIVND (reference sequence). For the CDR3, the DNA is TGTGCCAGTAGTATGGGCAGGGCCTACAATGAGCAGTTCTTC. It yields the protein CASSMGRAYNEQFF. The full variable domain, rest sourced from reference TRBV19 and TRBJ2-1, is DGGITQSPKYLFRKEGQNVTLSCEQNLNHDAMYWYRQDPGQGLRLIYYSQIVNDFQKGDIAEGYSVSREKKESFPLTVTSAQKNPTAFYLCASSMGRAYNEQFFGPGTRLTVL.

This clonotype has at least ten counts. The CDR3 nucleotides are TGTGCCAGCTTCAAGGGGAATTCAATAGGTGAGCAGTTCTTC. Translation: CASFKGNSIGEQFF. V and J are TRBV12-3 or TRBV12-4 and TRBJ2-1, with a tentative D call TRBD1 (5 bases). V was trimmed by 8 bases and J by 9 bases, leaving 20 bases between them. CDR3 length equals 14 residues.

This clonotype was recorded many times. The rearrangement uses TRBV2 and TRBJ2-3; 10 positions agree with TRBD1. CDR1 and CDR2 from the germline V gene are SNHLY and FYNNEI. The V segment lost 4 bases and the J segment 0 bases; nucleotides outside the gene matches: 1. The CDR3 loop spans 15 amino acids. Written as DNA, the CDR3 is TGTGCCAGCAGTGTGACAGGGGGCAGCACAGATACGCAGTATTTT. Amino acids: CASSVTGGSTDTQYF.

As to this clonotype: Its ends do not fully match the called genes, so a read error is possible. The chain combines TRBV7-9 with TRBJ2-7; tentatively, D is TRBD1 (6 bases). Germline-derived CDR1 and CDR2 are SEHNR and FQNEAQ (reference sequence). The CDR3 totals 13 residues. The CDR3 nucleotides are TGTGCCAGCAGCCTAGCCAGGGGTTACGAGCAGTACTTC. The encoded protein is CASSLARGYEQYF.

This chain joins TRBV12-3 or TRBV12-4 and TRBJ1-4; D is unclear. The CDR3 runs 17 residues. V lost 5 bases and J lost 0, with 16 bases in between. The CDR3 loop reads CASSRPEHGTTNEKLFF. The DNA of the CDR3 is TGTGCCAGCAGTCGCCCGGAACACGGAACAACTAATGAAAAACTGTTTTTT.

The sample holds many counts of this clonotype. V and J are TRBV10-3 and TRBJ1-5; TRBD1 might be the D (5 bases). This CDR3 has 15 amino acids. CDR1 ENHRY and CDR2 SYGVKD come from the germline V gene. The V end lost 10 bases, the J end lost 3 bases, and 19 bases lay between the germline ends. CDR3 nucleotide sequence: TGTGCCACCCGAGCGGGGGGAATCAACAATCAGCCCCAGCATTTT. As protein: CATRAGGINNQPQHF.

This clonotype was picked up many times. This chain joins TRBV12-3 or TRBV12-4 and TRBJ2-6; D perhaps matches TRBD2 (6 bases). The CDR3 runs to 17 residues. V dropped 6 bases and J dropped 1 base, with 16 bases sitting between them. Written as DNA, the CDR3 is TGTGCCAGCAGCCCAGGGACTGCCAAATCTGGGGCCAACGTCCTGACTTTC. This gives the protein CASSPGTAKSGANVLTF.